These T cell receptor beta chains were read from a single sample in a study of CD8+CD57+ T cells in acquired aplastic anemia. MiXCR, run by TCRdb on the reads, gives a single entry per CDR3 protein. The sample has 200,000 to 300,000 distinct CDR3 sequences, less than 85% seen once. Sequenced material: sorted CD4+, CD8+, or CD8+CD57+ T cells (not recorded which) from PBMCs. These receptors all come from a human donor with aplastic anemia. CDR3s include the opening cysteine and the closing phenylalanine or tryptophan. A D gene is named only where the DNA matches it firmly. Not all rows give a size; the values are once, few, many and, for expanded clones, a class.

once	TRBV2	.	TRBJ2-5	TGTGCCAGCAGTAGGGGCTCCAGCCATGAGAAGTACTTCTTC	CASSRGSSHEKYFF
.	TRBV9	.	TRBJ1-1	TGCGCCAGCAGCCAAGACACCCCCCCCGACAACACACAAGCTTTCTTT	CASSQDTPPDNTQAFF
.	TRBV7-9	.	TRBJ2-3	TGTGCCAGCAGCTTTCAAAGAAGCGGCGGGACGGAGTATTTT	CASSFQRSGGTEYF
few	TRBV11-2	.	TRBJ2-5	TGTGCCAGCAGCTTAGATCGCGCGGAAGAGACCCAGTACTTC	CASSLDRAEETQYF
few	TRBV9	.	TRBJ2-5	TGTGCCAGCGGCCCAAAGGGAGGCGAGACCCAGTACTTC	CASGPKGGETQYF
.	TRBV2	.	TRBJ2-1	TGTGCGGGGGGTGGAGACGGGAAGCATGAGCAGTTCTTC	CAGGGDGKHEQFF
.	TRBV2	.	TRBJ2-1	.	CASGDGGTNTQYFGPF
.	TRBV12-5	.	TRBJ2-3	TGTGCTAGTGGTTCAGACTTCACAGATACGCAGTATTTT	CASGSDFTDTQYF
.	TRBV5-6	.	TRBJ2-5	TGTGCCAGCAGCTTGCGAAGGGAAGAGACCCAGTACTTC	CASSLRREETQYF
.	TRBV6-6	TRBD2	TRBJ2-5	TGTGCCAGCAGTTATAGAGGGTCAGGGACTAGCGGGGGAGAGACCCAGTACTTC	CASSYRGSGTSGGETQYF
.	TRBV7-9	.	TRBJ1-6	TGTGCCAGCAGCTTAGCGGGTAATAATTCACCCCTCCACTTT	CASSLAGNNSPLHF
once	TRBV6-4	.	TRBJ2-3	TGTGCCGGCACGGAAGATACGCAGTATTTT	CAGTEDTQYF
.	TRBV9	.	TRBJ2-3	TGTGACAGCAGCGCACTAGGTCTCCCAGATACGCAGTATTTT	CDSSALGLPDTQYF
.	TRBV10-3	TRBD1	TRBJ2-7	TGTGCCAGCAGGTTGGCAGGGGACAGGTACGAGCAGTACTTC	CASRLAGDRYEQYF
.	TRBV7-9	.	TRBJ2-3	TGTGCCAGCAGCTTTCGAAGAACAGGGAGGCAGTATTTT	CASSFRRTGRQYF
.	TRBV29-1	.	TRBJ1-2	TGCAGCGTTGTTATAGGGGCTAATGGCTACACCTTC	CSVVIGANGYTF
.	TRBV29-1	TRBD1	TRBJ2-7	TGCAGCGCGGGACAGGGGGCGGACGAGCAGTACTTC	CSAGQGADEQYF
.	TRBV7-9	.	TRBJ2-3	TGTGCCAGCGGCGACGGGAGCACAGGGACGCAGTATTTT	CASGDGSTGTQYF
.	TRBV7-2	.	TRBJ2-3	TGTGCCAGCAGCTCCAACCAGCGGAATACGCAGTATTTT	CASSSNQRNTQYF
.	TRBV9	.	TRBJ2-1	TGTGCCAGCCCCTTACACATACCTACAAGGAGCAATGAGCAGTTCTTC	CASPLHIPTRSNEQFF
.	TRBV7-8	.	TRBJ1-5	TGTGCCAGCAGCTTATCGTACGGACGCAATCCGCCGCAGCATTTT	CASSLSYGRNPPQHF
.	TRBV19	.	TRBJ1-5	TGTGCCAGTAGTAAGAGGGGGGATAGCAATCAGCCCCAGCATTTT	CASSKRGDSNQPQHF
.	TRBV6-1	TRBD1	TRBJ2-6	TGTGCCAGCAGTGGCCGACAGGGGGCAGCCAACGTCCTGACTTTC	CASSGRQGAANVLTF
.	TRBV9	TRBD2	TRBJ2-5	TGTGCCAGCAGAGACAATAGCGGGGGACAAGAGACCCAGTACTTC	CASRDNSGGQETQYF